This record covers a single TCR beta chain. What it binds is not known. The study ran its PCR with 60 Vbeta and 13 Jbeta primers. Measured with immunoSEQ multiplex PCR; TCRdb has only the in-frame clones, and not every one. The repertoire includes 55,000 to 85,000 clones, roughly 88% of them detected once, and less than 2.5% sits in the top ten. This entry is derived from a study of cytomegalovirus exposure and HLA in healthy donors. The length of the CDR3 is 13 residues. Germline lookup yields CDR1 LNHDA and CDR2 SQIVND (reference sequence). Study results and caveats: In an earlier analysis, about 87% or about 30%: the productive usage of most TCR beta V segments. CMV serostatus was the only recorded immune exposure for donors. Most TCR sequences were uncommon, yet certain public TCRs appeared in many donors. More clonal expansion characterized HLA-associated TCR beta chains than equally common others in a later analysis.

This chain links TRBV19 with TRBJ2-5; 12 bases fit TRBD2. Gene TRBJ2-7 matches the end of the DNA better, so the J call may be wrong. This sequence was found in a woman in her thirties in good health and CMV-seronegative. Specimen: PBMCs. The CDR3 sequence: CASQTSGGYEQYF. CDR3 bases: TGTGCCAGTCAGACTAGCGGGGGATACGAGCAGTACTTC.